The clone carrying this TCR beta chain was found once. The table came from immunoSEQ multiplex PCR; TCRdb's copy has only in-frame clones and leaves some out. This table has some 60,000 clones, about 90% appearing once. The germline V gene has CDR1 SGHRS and CDR2 YFSETQ. CDR3 length equals 16 residues. V was clipped by 4 bases and J by 3 bases, with 19 bases between them. This sample was included in a study of OX40 agonist ivuxolimab in advanced cancers. The chain has TRBV5-1 and TRBJ1-1; no clear D. The source was CD4+ or CD8+ T cells sorted from blood, collected in a trial of the OX40 agonist ivuxolimab. This clonotype was sampled from an adult with an advanced solid tumor such as melanoma, head and neck, liver or kidney cancer. The CDR3 nucleotides read TGCGCCAGCAGCATCCGCCCCCGGGGTGGGGACACTGAAGCTTTCTTT. Translated: CASSIRPRGGDTEAFF.